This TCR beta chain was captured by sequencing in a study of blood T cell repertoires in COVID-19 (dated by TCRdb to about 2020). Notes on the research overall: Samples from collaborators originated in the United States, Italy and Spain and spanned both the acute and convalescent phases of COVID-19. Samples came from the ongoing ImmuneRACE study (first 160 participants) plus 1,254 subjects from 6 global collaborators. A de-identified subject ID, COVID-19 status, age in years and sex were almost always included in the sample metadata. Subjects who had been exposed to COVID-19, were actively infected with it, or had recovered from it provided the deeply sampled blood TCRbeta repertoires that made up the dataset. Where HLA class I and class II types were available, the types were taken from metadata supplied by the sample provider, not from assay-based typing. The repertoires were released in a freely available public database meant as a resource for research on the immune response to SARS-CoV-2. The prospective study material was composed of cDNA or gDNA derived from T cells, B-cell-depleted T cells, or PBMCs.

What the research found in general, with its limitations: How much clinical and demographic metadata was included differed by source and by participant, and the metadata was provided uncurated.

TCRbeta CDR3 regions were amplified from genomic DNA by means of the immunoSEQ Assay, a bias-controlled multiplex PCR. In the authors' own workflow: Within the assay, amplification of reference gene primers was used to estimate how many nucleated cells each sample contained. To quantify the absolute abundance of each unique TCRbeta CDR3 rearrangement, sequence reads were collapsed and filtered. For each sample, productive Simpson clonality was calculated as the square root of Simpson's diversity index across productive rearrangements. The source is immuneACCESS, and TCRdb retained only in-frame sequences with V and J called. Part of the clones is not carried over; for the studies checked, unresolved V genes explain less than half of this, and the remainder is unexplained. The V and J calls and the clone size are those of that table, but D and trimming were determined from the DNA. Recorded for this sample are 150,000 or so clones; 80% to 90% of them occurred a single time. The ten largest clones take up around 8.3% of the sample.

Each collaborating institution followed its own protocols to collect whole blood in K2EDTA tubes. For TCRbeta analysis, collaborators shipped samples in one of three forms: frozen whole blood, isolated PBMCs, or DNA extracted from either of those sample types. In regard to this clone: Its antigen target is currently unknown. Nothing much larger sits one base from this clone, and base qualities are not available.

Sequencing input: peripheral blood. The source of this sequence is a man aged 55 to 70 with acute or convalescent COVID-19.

CDR3 region: CAIRRGTSGSNEQFF. In nucleotide form, the sequence is TGTGCCATCAGGAGGGGGACTAGCGGGAGCAATGAGCAGTTCTTC. Recombination joined TRBV10-3 with TRBJ2-1, with TRBD2 matching 14 junction bases. Sequences ENHRY (CDR1) and SYGVKD (CDR2) are obtained from the germline V gene. Trimming accounts for 6 bases at V and 6 bases at J, while the number of junction bases matched to no gene is 4. Counted from cysteine to phenylalanine, this CDR3 has 15 amino acids. CDR3 DNA is the only sequence kept; it has 45 bases, read in frame from the first base.